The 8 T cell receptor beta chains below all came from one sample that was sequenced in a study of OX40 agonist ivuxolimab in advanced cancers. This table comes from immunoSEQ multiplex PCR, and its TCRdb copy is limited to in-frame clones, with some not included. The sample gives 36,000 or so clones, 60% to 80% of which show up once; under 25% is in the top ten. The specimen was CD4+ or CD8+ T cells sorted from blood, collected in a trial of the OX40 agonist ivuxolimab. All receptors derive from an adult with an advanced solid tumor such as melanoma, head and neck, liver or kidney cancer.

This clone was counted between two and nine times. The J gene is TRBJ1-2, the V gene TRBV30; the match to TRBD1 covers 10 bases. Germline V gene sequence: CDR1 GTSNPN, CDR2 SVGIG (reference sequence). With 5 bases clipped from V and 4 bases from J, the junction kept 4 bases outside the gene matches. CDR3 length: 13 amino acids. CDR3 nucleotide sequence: TGTGCCTGGCGGGACAGGGGCGTCTATGGCTACACCTTC. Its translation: CAWRDRGVYGYTF.

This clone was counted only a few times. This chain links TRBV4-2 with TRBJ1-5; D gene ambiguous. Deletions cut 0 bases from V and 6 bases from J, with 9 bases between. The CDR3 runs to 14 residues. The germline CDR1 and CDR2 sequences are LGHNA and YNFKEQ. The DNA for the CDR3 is TGTGCCAGCAGCCAAGATTTGGGATCTCAGCCCCAGCATTTT. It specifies CASSQDLGSQPQHF.

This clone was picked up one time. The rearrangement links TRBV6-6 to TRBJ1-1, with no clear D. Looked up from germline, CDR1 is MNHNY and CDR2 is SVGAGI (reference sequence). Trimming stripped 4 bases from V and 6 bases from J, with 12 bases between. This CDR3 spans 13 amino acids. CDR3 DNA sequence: TGTGCCAGCAGTTCCCTCCCGGGCGCTGAAGCTTTCTTT. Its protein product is CASSSLPGAEAFF.

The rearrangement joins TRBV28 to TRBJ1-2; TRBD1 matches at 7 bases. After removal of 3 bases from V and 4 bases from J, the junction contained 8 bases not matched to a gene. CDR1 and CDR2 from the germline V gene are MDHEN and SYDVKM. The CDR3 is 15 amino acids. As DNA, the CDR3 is TGTGCCAGCAGTTTTAAGGGGGCGACTTTCTATGGCTACACCTTC. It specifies CASSFKGATFYGYTF.

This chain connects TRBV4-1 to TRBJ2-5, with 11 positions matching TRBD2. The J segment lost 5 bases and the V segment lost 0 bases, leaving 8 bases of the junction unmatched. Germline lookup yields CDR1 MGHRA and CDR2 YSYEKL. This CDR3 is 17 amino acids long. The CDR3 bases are TGCGCCAGCAGCCAAGAAACTAGCGGGAGCTTGAGGGAGACCCAGTACTTC. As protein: CASSQETSGSLRETQYF.

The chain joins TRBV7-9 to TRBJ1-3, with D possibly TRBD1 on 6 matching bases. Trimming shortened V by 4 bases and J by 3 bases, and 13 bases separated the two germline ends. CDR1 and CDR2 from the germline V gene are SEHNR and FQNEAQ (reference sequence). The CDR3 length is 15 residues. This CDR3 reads CASSSTGRDGNTIYF. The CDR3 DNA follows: TGTGCCAGCAGCTCCACAGGGAGAGATGGAAACACCATATATTTT.

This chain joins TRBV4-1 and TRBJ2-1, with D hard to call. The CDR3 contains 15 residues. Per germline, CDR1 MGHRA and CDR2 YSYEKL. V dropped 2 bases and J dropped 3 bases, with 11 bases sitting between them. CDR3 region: CASSQLGLSYNEQFF. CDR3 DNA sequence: TGCGCCAGCAGCCAATTAGGGCTAAGCTACAATGAGCAGTTCTTC.

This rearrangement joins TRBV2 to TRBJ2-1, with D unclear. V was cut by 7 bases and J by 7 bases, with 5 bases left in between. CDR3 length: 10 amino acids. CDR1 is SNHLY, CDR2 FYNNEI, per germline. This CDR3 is CASMGNEQFF. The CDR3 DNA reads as TGTGCCAGCATGGGGAATGAGCAGTTCTTC.